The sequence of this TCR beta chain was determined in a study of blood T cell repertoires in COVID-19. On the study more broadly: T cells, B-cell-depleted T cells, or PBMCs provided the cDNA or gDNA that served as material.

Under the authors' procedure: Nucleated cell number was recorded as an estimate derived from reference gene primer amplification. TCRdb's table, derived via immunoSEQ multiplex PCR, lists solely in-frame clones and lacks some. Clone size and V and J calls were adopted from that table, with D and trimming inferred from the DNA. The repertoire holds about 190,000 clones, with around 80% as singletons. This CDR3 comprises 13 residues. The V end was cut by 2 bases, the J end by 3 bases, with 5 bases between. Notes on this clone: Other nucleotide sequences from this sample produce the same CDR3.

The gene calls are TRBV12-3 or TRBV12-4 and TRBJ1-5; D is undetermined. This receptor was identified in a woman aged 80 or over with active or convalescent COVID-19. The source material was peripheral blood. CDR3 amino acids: CASSLTDNQPQHF. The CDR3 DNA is TGTGCCAGCAGTTTAACAGACAATCAGCCCCAGCATTTT.